This T cell receptor beta chain was sequenced for a study of T cells in Graves' hyperthyroidism and ophthalmopathy. Study summary: Specimen type is peripheral blood, collected at initial diagnosis prior to any treatment.

This CDR3 is 15 amino acids long. From germline, CDR1 is SGHVS and CDR2 FNYEAQ. V lost 5 bases, J lost 5 bases, and 18 bases lay in between. The TCR beta CDR3 regions underwent amplification using RNA transcripts as the source. HTBI primers were the set used in a first-round RT-PCR of the TCR CDR3. TCRdb re-derived calls from the multiplex PCR reads in MiXCR, one entry per CDR3 protein. The sample includes approximately 510,000 distinct CDR3 sequences, less than 25% seen only once; the top ten take about 30%. Patients were excluded for uncontrolled infection, other autoimmune disease, pregnancy or lactation. Study-level results: Most clonotypes expanded in the thyroid (above 0.001) were also present in blood.

At least ten counts were recorded for this clonotype. Its specificity is not known. The sequencing sample was made of blood. The V and J genes are TRBV7-6 and TRBJ2-5; D tentatively fits TRBD1 or TRBD2 (6 bases each). The clonotype originates from a man younger than 30 with Graves' hyperthyroidism. The CDR3 sequence is CASSQGGSGNETQYF. The CDR3 nucleotides read TGTGCCAGCAGCCAAGGGGGTAGCGGTAACGAGACCCAGTACTTC.